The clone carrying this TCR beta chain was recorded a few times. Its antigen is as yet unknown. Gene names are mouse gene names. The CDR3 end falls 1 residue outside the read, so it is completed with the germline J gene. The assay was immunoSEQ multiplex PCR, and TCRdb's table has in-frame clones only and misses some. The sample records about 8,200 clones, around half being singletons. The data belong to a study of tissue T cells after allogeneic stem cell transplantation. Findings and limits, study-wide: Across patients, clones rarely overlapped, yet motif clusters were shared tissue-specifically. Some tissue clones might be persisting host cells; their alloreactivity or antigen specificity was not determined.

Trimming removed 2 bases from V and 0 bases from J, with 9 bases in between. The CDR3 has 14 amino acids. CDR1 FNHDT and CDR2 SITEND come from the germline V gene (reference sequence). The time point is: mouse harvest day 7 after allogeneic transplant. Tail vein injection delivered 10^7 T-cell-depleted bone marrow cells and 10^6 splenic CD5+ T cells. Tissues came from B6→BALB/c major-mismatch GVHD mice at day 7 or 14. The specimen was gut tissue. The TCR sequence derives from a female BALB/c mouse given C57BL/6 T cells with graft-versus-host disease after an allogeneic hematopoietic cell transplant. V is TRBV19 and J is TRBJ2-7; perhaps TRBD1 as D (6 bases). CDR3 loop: CASSMGTFSYEQYF. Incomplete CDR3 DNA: TGTGCCAGCAGTATGGGGACATTCTCCTATGAACAGTAC. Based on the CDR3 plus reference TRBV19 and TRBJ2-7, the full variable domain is GGIITQTPKFLIGQEGQKLTLKCQQNFNHDTMYWYRQDSGKGLRLIYYSITENDLQKGDLSEGYDASREKKSSFSLTVTSAQKNEMAVFLCASSMGTFSYEQYFGPGTRLTVL.